A selection of T cell receptor beta chains follows, all from one sample in a study of blood T cell repertoires in COVID-19. This table comes from immunoSEQ multiplex PCR, and its TCRdb copy is limited to in-frame clones, with some not included. The sample yields under 200,000 clones, 88% seen once. Specimen: peripheral blood. Receptor source: a man aged 18-30 years with active or convalescent COVID-19. Each CDR3 is given with its conserved first and last residue. The order of the fields is CDR3 protein, CDR3 DNA, clone size, D gene, V gene, J gene. A D gene is named only where the DNA matches it firmly. Clone size is given for some rows only: seen once, a few or many times, or a class if the clone is expanded.

CDR3: CASSLAGGPGYEQYF
DNA: TGTGCCAGCAGTTTAGCGGGAGGGCCCGGGTACGAGCAGTACTTC
size: NA
D: TRBD2
V: TRBV6-6
J: TRBJ2-7

CDR3: CASSRQGYNEQFF
DNA: TGTGCCAGCAGCAGACAGGGGTACAATGAGCAGTTCTTC
size: NA
D: TRBD1
V: TRBV6-5
J: TRBJ2-1

CDR3: CASSQTSFGANVLTF
DNA: TGTGCCAGCAGCCAAACTAGCTTTGGGGCCAACGTCCTGACTTTC
size: NA
D: NA
V: TRBV3-1/TRBV3-2
J: TRBJ2-6

CDR3: CSGEGAGNTEAFF
DNA: TGCAGCGGCGAGGGGGCCGGGAACACTGAAGCTTTCTTT
size: NA
D: TRBD1
V: TRBV29-1
J: TRBJ1-1

CDR3: CASSSGISGGEQYF
DNA: TGTGCCAGCAGTTCCGGGATCTCCGGTGGCGAGCAGTACTTC
size: NA
D: NA
V: TRBV4-2
J: TRBJ2-7

CDR3: CASSFGQGRVGELFF
DNA: TGTGCCAGCAGCTTCGGACAGGGAAGAGTGGGGGAGCTGTTTTTT
size: NA
D: TRBD1
V: TRBV7-2
J: TRBJ2-2

CDR3: CASSLEGARTEAFF
DNA: TGTGCCAGCAGCTTGGAGGGGGCGAGAACTGAAGCTTTCTTT
size: NA
D: TRBD1
V: TRBV7-2
J: TRBJ1-1

CDR3: CASSLSRGGDQETQYF
DNA: TGCGCCAGCAGCTTGTCCCGCGGGGGAGACCAAGAGACCCAGTACTTC
size: NA
D: TRBD2
V: TRBV5-1
J: TRBJ2-5

CDR3: CASSRLAGGRKTQYF
DNA: TGTGCCAGCAGTCGACTAGCGGGAGGACGGAAGACCCAGTACTTC
size: NA
D: TRBD2
V: TRBV5-4
J: TRBJ2-5

CDR3: CASSKGGTGAGYTF
DNA: TGCGCCAGCAGCAAGGGTGGGACAGGGGCCGGCTACACCTTC
size: NA
D: TRBD1
V: TRBV5-1
J: TRBJ1-2

CDR3: CAWSVDAGSGNTIYF
DNA: TGTGCCTGGAGTGTCGACGCAGGTAGTGGAAACACCATATATTTT
size: NA
D: NA
V: TRBV30
J: TRBJ1-3

CDR3: CASSVAGMYEQYF
DNA: TGTGCCAGCAGCGTAGCGGGGATGTACGAGCAGTACTTC
size: NA
D: TRBD2
V: TRBV6-2/TRBV6-3
J: TRBJ2-7

CDR3: CASSSLRSGIRNNEQFF
DNA: TGTGCCAGCAGCTCGTTGAGAAGCGGGATTCGGAACAATGAGCAGTTCTTC
size: NA
D: TRBD2
V: TRBV11-2
J: TRBJ2-1

CDR3: CAWSKGQLNSPLHF
DNA: TGTGCCTGGAGCAAGGGACAGCTTAATTCACCCCTCCACTTT
size: NA
D: TRBD1
V: TRBV30
J: TRBJ1-6

CDR3: CASSLRLAGVGELFF
DNA: TGCGCCAGCAGCTTGAGACTAGCGGGGGTAGGGGAGCTGTTTTTT
size: NA
D: TRBD2
V: TRBV5-1
J: TRBJ2-2

CDR3: CASSLSGAGNYGYTF
DNA: TGTGCCAGCAGCTTAAGTGGGGCAGGGAACTATGGCTACACCTTC
size: NA
D: NA
V: TRBV7-3
J: TRBJ1-2

CDR3: CASSSGLAGKTVVQFF
DNA: TGTGCCAGCAGCTCGGGACTAGCGGGTAAAACGGTGGTGCAGTTCTTC
size: NA
D: TRBD2
V: TRBV5-5
J: TRBJ2-1

CDR3: CSVYGTAGVDTQYF
DNA: TGCAGCGTTTATGGGACAGCGGGAGTGGATACGCAGTATTTT
size: NA
D: NA
V: TRBV29-1
J: TRBJ2-3

CDR3: CASSQDDIKNEQFF
DNA: TGTGCCAGCAGCCAAGATGACATAAAAAATGAGCAGTTCTTC
size: once
D: NA
V: TRBV3-1/TRBV3-2
J: TRBJ2-1

CDR3: CASSLAGGGNEQYF
DNA: TGTGCCAGCAGCTTGGCGGGAGGGGGAAACGAGCAGTACTTC
size: NA
D: TRBD2
V: TRBV7-2
J: TRBJ2-7

CDR3: CATTPGTGVSGELFF
DNA: TGTGCCACCACACCCGGGACAGGGGTTTCCGGGGAGCTGTTTTTT
size: NA
D: TRBD1
V: TRBV6-5
J: TRBJ2-2

CDR3: CASSWAAKSSTDTQYF
DNA: TGTGCCAGCAGCTGGGCAGCAAAATCTAGCACAGATACGCAGTATTTT
size: NA
D: NA
V: TRBV5-4
J: TRBJ2-3

CDR3: CAISESNSRNQPQHF
DNA: TGTGCCATCAGTGAGTCGAACAGCCGAAATCAGCCCCAGCATTTT
size: once
D: NA
V: TRBV10-3
J: TRBJ1-5

CDR3: CASSESGRGPFIF
DNA: TGTGCCAGCAGTGAAAGCGGCAGGGGGCCGTTTATTTTT
size: NA
D: TRBD1
V: TRBV6-1
J: TRBJ1-4

CDR3: CASSLDSGRETQYF
DNA: TGCGCCAGCAGCTTGGATAGCGGGAGAGAGACCCAGTACTTC
size: NA
D: TRBD2
V: TRBV5-1
J: TRBJ2-5

CDR3: CAWSVRQGRDGYTF
DNA: TGTGCCTGGAGTGTGCGACAGGGCAGGGATGGCTACACCTTC
size: NA
D: TRBD1
V: TRBV30
J: TRBJ1-2

CDR3: CASSLGGSTYEQYF
DNA: TGCGCCAGCAGCTTGGGGGGCAGTACCTACGAGCAGTACTTC
size: NA
D: NA
V: TRBV5-1
J: TRBJ2-7

CDR3: CSVVIAGLDNEQFF
DNA: TGCAGCGTTGTAATAGCGGGACTAGACAATGAGCAGTTCTTC
size: NA
D: TRBD2
V: TRBV29-1
J: TRBJ2-1

CDR3: CASSYEGQGASPLHF
DNA: TGTGCCAGCAGTTATGAGGGACAGGGGGCTTCACCCCTCCACTTT
size: few
D: TRBD1
V: TRBV6-5
J: TRBJ1-6

CDR3: CASSEAPAIERPQHF
DNA: TGTGCCAGCAGTGAAGCCCCCGCTATCGAAAGGCCCCAGCATTTT
size: NA
D: NA
V: TRBV6-1
J: TRBJ1-5

CDR3: CASSPRLAVFTDTQYF
DNA: TGTGCCAGCAGCCCCCGACTAGCGGTATTCACAGATACGCAGTATTTT
size: NA
D: TRBD2
V: TRBV4-2
J: TRBJ2-3

CDR3: CASSLSDEQYF
DNA: TGTGCCAGCAGCTTATCGGACGAGCAGTACTTC
size: NA
D: NA
V: TRBV11-2
J: TRBJ2-7

CDR3: CASSTGVSGSPLHF
DNA: TGCGCCAGCAGCACAGGAGTTTCGGGCTCACCCCTCCACTTT
size: NA
D: NA
V: TRBV5-1
J: TRBJ1-6

CDR3: CASSPLGTSGGITDTQYF
DNA: TGTGCCAGCTCACCACTGGGGACTAGCGGGGGGATCACAGATACGCAGTATTTT
size: NA
D: TRBD2
V: TRBV18
J: TRBJ2-3

CDR3: CAWSHGKNQPQHF
DNA: TGTGCCTGGAGTCATGGCAAGAATCAGCCCCAGCATTTT
size: NA
D: NA
V: TRBV30
J: TRBJ1-5

CDR3: CASSWRGQGNNEQFF
DNA: TGTGCCAGCAGCTGGAGGGGACAGGGGAACAATGAGCAGTTCTTC
size: NA
D: TRBD1
V: TRBV5-5
J: TRBJ2-1

CDR3: CASSIGFGRGHGYTF
DNA: TGTGCCAGCAGTATAGGGTTTGGGAGAGGACATGGCTACACCTTC
size: NA
D: NA
V: TRBV28
J: TRBJ1-2

CDR3: CASSLLSTGFSYNEQFF
DNA: TGTGCCAGCAGTTTACTTTCTACGGGTTTCTCCTACAATGAGCAGTTCTTC
size: NA
D: NA
V: TRBV27
J: TRBJ2-1

CDR3: CASSLSGASYGYTF
DNA: TGTGCCAGCAGTTTGTCAGGGGCCTCTTATGGCTACACCTTC
size: once
D: NA
V: TRBV28
J: TRBJ1-2

CDR3: CASRTAGQKNTEAFF
DNA: TGTGCCAGCAGGACAGCCGGCCAGAAGAACACTGAAGCTTTCTTT
size: once
D: NA
V: TRBV6-5
J: TRBJ1-1

CDR3: CAATRASGNTIYF
DNA: TGTGCCGCCACTCGAGCTTCTGGAAACACCATATATTTT
size: once
D: NA
V: TRBV10-3
J: TRBJ1-3

CDR3: CASSSGRRAGVGDTQYF
DNA: TGTGCCAGCAGCTCGGGTAGGAGAGCGGGAGTGGGCGATACGCAGTATTTT
size: NA
D: TRBD2
V: TRBV11-2
J: TRBJ2-3

CDR3: CASSSTGTSGRAQETQYF
DNA: TGTGCCAGCAGCTCCACTGGGACTAGCGGGAGGGCCCAAGAGACCCAGTACTTC
size: NA
D: TRBD2
V: TRBV7-8
J: TRBJ2-5

CDR3: CASSRLAGAAGTDTQYF
DNA: TGCGCCAGCAGTAGACTAGCGGGAGCGGCGGGCACAGATACGCAGTATTTT
size: few
D: TRBD2
V: TRBV5-1
J: TRBJ2-3

CDR3: CASSNMKTGMRETQYF
DNA: TGTGCCAGCAGTAATATGAAGACAGGGATGAGGGAGACCCAGTACTTC
size: NA
D: TRBD1
V: TRBV27
J: TRBJ2-5

CDR3: CASRFTGTTGELFF
DNA: TGTGCCAGCAGGTTTACAGGGACCACCGGGGAGCTGTTTTTT
size: NA
D: NA
V: TRBV2
J: TRBJ2-2

CDR3: CASSPRGGAYNEQFF
DNA: TGTGCCAGCAGCCCTAGGGGGGGGGCATACAATGAGCAGTTCTTC
size: NA
D: NA
V: TRBV5-6
J: TRBJ2-1

CDR3: CASSTWTEAGELFF
DNA: TGTGCCAGCAGCACCTGGACAGAAGCCGGGGAGCTGTTTTTT
size: once
D: NA
V: TRBV21-1
J: TRBJ2-2

CDR3: CASSQDGDVTYEQYF
DNA: TGTGCCAGCAGCCAAGATGGAGACGTTACCTACGAGCAGTACTTC
size: NA
D: NA
V: TRBV14
J: TRBJ2-7